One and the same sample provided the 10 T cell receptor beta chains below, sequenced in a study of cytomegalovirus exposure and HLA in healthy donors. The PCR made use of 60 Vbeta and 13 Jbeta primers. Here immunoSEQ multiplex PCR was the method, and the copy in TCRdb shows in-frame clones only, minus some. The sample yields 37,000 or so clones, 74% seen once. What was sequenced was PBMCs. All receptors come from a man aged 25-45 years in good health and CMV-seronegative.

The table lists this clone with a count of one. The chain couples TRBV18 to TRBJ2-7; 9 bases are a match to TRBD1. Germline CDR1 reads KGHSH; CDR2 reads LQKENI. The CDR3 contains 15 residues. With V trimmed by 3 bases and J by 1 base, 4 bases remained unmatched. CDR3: CASSPGTGTSYEQYF. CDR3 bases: TGTGCCAGCTCACCCGGGACAGGGACTTCCTACGAGCAGTACTTC.

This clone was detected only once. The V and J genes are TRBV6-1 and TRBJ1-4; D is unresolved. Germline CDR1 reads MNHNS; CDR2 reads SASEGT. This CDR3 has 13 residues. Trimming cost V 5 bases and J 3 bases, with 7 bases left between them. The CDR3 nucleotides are TGTGCCAGCAGTCAGGCTCCTAATGAAAAACTGTTTTTT. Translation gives CASSQAPNEKLFF.

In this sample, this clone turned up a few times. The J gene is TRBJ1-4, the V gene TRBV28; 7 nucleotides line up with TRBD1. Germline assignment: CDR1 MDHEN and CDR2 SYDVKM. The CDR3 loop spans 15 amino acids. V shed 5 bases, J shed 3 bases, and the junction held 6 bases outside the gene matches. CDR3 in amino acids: CASSDLQGSNEKLFF. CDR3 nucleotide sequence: TGTGCCAGCAGTGACCTACAGGGGTCTAATGAAAAACTGTTTTTT.

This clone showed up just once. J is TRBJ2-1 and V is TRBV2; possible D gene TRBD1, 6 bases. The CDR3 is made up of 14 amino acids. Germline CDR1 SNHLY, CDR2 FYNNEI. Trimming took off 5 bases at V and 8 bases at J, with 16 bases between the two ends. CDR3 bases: TGTGCCAGCAGTCCACCACAGGGTGGCTATGAGCAGTTCTTC. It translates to CASSPPQGGYEQFF.

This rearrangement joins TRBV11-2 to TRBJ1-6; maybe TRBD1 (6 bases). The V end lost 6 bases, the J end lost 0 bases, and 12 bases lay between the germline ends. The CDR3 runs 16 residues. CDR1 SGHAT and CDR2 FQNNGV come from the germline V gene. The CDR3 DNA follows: TGTGCCAGCAGTATACAGGGAAACTCCTATAATTCACCCCTCCACTTT. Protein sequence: CASSIQGNSYNSPLHF.

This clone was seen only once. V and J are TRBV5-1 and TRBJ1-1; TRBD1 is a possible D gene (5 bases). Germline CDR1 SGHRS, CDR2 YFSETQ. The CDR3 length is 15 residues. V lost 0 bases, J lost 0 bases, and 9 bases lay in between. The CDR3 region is CASSLDAGMNTEAFF. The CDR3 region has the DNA TGCGCCAGCAGCTTGGATGCAGGGATGAACACTGAAGCTTTCTTT.

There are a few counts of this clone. The CDR3 sequence is CASSKGETGSGETQYF. CDR3 bases: TGTGCCAGCAGCAAAGGGGAAACAGGGTCGGGGGAGACCCAGTACTTC. This chain connects TRBV21-1 to TRBJ2-5; the table assigns TRBD1, which was not confirmed against the DNA. TRBV21-1 is a pseudogene segment. The CDR3 has 16 amino acids.

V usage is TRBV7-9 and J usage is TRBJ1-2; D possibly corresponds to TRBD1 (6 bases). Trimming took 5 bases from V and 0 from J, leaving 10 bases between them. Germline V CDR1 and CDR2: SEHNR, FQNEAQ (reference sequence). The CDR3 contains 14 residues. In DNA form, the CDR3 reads TGTGCCAGCAGCCGGGACATGTCTAACTATGGCTACACCTTC. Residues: CASSRDMSNYGYTF. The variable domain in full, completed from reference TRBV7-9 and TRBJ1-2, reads DTGVSQNPRHKITKRGQNVTFRCDPISEHNRLYWYRQTLGQGPEFLTYFQNEAQLEKSRLLSDRFSAERPKGSFSTLEIQRTEQGDSAMYLCASSRDMSNYGYTFGSGTRLTVV.

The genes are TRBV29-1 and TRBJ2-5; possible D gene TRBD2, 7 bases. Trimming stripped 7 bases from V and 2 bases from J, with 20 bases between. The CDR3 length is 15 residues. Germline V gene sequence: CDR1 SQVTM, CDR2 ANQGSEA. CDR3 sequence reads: CSAEGGAVRQETQYF. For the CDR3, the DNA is TGCAGCGCCGAAGGGGGGGCGGTAAGGCAAGAGACCCAGTACTTC.

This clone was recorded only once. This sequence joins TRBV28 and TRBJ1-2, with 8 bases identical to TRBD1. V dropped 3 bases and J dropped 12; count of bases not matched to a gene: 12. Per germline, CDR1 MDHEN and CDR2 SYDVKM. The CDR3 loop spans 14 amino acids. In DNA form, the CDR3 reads TGTGCCAGCAGTTTTTCAGACAGGGGCCCTAACCACACCTTC. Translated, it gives CASSFSDRGPNHTF.